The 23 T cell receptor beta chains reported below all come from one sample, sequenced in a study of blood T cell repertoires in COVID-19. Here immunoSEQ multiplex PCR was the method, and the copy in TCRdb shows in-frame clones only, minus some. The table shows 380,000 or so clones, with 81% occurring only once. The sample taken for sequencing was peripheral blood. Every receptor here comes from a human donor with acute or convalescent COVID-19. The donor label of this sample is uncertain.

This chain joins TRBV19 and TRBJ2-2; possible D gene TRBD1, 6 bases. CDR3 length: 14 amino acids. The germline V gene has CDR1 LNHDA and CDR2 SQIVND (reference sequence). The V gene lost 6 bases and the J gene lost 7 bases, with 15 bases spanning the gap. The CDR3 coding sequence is TGTGCCAGTAGCAAAACAGGGTCGGACGGGGAGCTGTTTTTT. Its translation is CASSKTGSDGELFF.

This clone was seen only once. The CDR3 loop reads CASKTRVGTASGNTIYF. Here the CDR3 DNA reads TGTGCCAGTAAAACGCGGGTCGGGACAGCCTCTGGAAACACCATATATTTT. The J gene is TRBJ1-3, the V gene TRBV19; TRBD1 agrees at 7 bases. The length of the CDR3 is 17 residues. Germline V gene sequence: CDR1 LNHDA, CDR2 SQIVND (reference sequence). Losses at the gene ends were 7 bases for V and 0 bases for J; bases not matched to a gene: 12.

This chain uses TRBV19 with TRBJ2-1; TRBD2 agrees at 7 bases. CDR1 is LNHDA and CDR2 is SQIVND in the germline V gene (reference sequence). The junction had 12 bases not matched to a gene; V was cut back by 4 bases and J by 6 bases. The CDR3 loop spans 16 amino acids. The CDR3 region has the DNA TGTGCCAGTAGTACCGCCTTCGGGCGGGGGAGCAATGAGCAGTTCTTC. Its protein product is CASSTAFGRGSNEQFF. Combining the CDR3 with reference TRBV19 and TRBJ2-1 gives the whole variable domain DGGITQSPKYLFRKEGQNVTLSCEQNLNHDAMYWYRQDPGQGLRLIYYSQIVNDFQKGDIAEGYSVSREKKESFPLTVTSAQKNPTAFYLCASSTAFGRGSNEQFFGPGTRLTVL.

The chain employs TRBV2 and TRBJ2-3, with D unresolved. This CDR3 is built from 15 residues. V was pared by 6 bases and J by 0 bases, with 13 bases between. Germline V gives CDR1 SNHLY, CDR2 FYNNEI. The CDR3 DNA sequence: TGTGCCAGCAGACGACGAGACATTAGCACAGATACGCAGTATTTT. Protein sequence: CASRRRDISTDTQYF.

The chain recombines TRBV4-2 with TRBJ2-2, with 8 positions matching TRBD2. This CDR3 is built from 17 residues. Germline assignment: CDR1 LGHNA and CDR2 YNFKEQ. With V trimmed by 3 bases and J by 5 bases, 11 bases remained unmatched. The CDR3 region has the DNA TGTGCCAGCAGCCAGGCCCTACCGGGACTAGGGACCGGGGAGCTGTTTTTT. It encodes CASSQALPGLGTGELFF.

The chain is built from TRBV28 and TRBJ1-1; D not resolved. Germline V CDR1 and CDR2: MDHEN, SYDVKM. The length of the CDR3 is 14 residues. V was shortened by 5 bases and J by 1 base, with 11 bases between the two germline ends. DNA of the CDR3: TGTGCCAGCAGTCTCATCATGAGGAACACTGAAGCTTTCTTT. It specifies CASSLIMRNTEAFF.

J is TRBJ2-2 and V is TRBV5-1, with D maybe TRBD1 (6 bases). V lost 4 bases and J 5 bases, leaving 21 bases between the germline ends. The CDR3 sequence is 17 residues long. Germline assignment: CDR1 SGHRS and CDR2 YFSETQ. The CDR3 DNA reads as TGCGCCAGCAGCCTCGAGGGAACAGGGAAGTCGACCGGGGAGCTGTTTTTT. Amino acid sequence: CASSLEGTGKSTGELFF.

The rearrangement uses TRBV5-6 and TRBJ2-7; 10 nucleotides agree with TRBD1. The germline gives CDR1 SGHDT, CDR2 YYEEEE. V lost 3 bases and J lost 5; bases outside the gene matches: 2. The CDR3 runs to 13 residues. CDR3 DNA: TGTGCCAGCAGCTGGGACAGGGGAAACGAGCAGTACTTC. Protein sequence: CASSWDRGNEQYF. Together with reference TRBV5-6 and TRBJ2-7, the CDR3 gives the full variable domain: DAGVTQSPTHLIKTRGQQVTLRCSPKSGHDTVSWYQQALGQGPQFIFQYYEEEERQRGNFPDRFSGHQFPNYSSELNVNALLLGDSALYLCASSWDRGNEQYFGPGTRLTVT.

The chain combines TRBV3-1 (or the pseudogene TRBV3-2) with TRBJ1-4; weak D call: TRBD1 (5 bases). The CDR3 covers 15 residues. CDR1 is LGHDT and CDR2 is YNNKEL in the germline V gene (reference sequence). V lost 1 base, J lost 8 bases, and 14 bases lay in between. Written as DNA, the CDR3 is TGTGCCAGCAGCCAAGTAGGGGTAATGGAAGAAAAACTGTTTTTT. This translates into CASSQVGVMEEKLFF.

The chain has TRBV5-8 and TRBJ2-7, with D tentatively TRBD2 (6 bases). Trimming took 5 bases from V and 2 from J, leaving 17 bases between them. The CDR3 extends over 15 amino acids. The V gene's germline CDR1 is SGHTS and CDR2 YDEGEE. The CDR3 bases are TGTGCCAGCAGGACGACACGGCGGGAAACCTACGAGCAGTACTTC. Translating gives CASRTTRRETYEQYF. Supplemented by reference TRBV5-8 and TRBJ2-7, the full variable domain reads EAGVTQSPTHLIKTRGQQATLRCSPISGHTSVYWYQQALGLGLQFLLWYDEGEERNRGNFPPRFSGRQFPNYSSELNVNALELEDSALYLCASRTTRRETYEQYFGPGTRLTVT.

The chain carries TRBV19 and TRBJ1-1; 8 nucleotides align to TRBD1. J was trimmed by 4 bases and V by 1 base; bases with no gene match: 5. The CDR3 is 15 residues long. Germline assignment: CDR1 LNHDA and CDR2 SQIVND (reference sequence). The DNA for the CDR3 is TGTGCCAGTAGTATAGTCGGCAGGGGGCCCACTGAAGCTTTCTTT. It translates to CASSIVGRGPTEAFF.

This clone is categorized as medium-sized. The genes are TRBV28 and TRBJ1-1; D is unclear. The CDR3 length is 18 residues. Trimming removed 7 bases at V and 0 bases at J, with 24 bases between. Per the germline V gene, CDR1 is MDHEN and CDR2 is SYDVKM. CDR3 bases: TGTGCCAGCACCCCTACCGTGGGAGGCAGAGCGTTGAACACTGAAGCTTTCTTT. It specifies CASTPTVGGRALNTEAFF.

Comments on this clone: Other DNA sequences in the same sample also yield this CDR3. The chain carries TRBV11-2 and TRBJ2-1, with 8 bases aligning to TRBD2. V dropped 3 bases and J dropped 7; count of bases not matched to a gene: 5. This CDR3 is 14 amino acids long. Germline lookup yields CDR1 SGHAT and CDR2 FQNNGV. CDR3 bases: TGTGCCAGCAGCTTCGCGGGGGGTTTGAATGAGCAGTTCTTC. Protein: CASSFAGGLNEQFF.

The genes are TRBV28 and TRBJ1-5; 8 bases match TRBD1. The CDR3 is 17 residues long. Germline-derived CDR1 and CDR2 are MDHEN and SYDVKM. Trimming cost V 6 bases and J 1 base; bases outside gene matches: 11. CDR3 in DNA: TGTGCCAGCAGAAGGGGCCGGACAGGGACGAGCAATCAGCCCCAGCATTTT. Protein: CASRRGRTGTSNQPQHF.

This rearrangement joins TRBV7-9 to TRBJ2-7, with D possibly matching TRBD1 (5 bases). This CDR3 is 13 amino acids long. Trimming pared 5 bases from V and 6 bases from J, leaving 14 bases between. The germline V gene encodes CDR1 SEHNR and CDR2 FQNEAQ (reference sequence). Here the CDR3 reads CASSTSGWSEQYF. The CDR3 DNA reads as TGTGCCAGCAGCACCTCAGGGTGGAGCGAGCAGTACTTC.

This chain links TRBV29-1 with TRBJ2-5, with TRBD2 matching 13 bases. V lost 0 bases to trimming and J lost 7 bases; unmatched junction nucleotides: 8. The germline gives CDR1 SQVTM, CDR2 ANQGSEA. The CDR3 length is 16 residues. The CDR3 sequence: CSVEDPGLAGARTQYF. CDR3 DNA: TGCAGCGTTGAAGATCCAGGACTAGCGGGAGCGAGGACCCAGTACTTC. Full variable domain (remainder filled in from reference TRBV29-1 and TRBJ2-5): SAVISQKPSRDICQRGTSLTIQCQVDSQVTMMFWYRQQPGQSLTLIATANQGSEATYESGFVIDKFPISRPNLTFSTLTVSNMSPEDSSIYLCSVEDPGLAGARTQYFGPGTRLLVL.

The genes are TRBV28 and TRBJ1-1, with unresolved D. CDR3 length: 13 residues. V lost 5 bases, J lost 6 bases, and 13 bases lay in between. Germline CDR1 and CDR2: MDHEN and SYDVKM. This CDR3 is CASSLRYKAEAFF. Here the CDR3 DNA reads TGTGCCAGCAGTCTGCGGTATAAAGCTGAAGCTTTCTTT.

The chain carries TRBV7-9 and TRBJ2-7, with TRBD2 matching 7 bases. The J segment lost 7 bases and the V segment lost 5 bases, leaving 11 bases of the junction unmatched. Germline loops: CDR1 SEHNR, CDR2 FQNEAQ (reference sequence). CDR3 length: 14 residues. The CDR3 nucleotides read TGTGCCAGCAGCCCCAGCGGGGTAACCAATGAGCAGTACTTC. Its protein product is CASSPSGVTNEQYF.

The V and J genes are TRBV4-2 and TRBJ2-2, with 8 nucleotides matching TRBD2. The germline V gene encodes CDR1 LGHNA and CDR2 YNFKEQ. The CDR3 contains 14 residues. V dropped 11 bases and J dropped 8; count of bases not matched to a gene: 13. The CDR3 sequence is CARPPGGEVGELFF. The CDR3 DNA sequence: TGTGCCCGCCCCCCGGGGGGGGAGGTGGGGGAGCTGTTTTTT.

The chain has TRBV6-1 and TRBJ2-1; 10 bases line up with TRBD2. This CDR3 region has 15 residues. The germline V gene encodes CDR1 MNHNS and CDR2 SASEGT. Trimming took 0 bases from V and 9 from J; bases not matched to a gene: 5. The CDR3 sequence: CASSEAVAGGTEQFF. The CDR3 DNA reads TGTGCCAGCAGTGAAGCTGTAGCGGGAGGCACTGAGCAGTTCTTC.

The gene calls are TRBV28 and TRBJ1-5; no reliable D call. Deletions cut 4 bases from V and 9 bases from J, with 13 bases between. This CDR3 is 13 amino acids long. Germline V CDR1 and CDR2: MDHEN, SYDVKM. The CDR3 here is CASSSLPPRPQHF. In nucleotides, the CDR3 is TGTGCCAGCAGTTCTCTTCCCCCCCGGCCCCAGCATTTT.

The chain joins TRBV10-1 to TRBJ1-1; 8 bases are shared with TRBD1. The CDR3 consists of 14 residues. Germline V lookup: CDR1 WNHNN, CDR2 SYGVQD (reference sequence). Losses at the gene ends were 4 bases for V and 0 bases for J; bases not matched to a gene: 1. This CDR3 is CASSADRVNTEAFF. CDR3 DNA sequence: TGCGCCAGCAGTGCGGACAGGGTGAACACTGAAGCTTTCTTT.

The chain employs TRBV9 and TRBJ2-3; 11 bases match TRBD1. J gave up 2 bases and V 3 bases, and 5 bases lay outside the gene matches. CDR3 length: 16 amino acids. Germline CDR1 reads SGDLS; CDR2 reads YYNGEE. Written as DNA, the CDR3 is TGTGCCAGCAGCGCTAGGACAGGGGGCGCCACAGATACGCAGTATTTT. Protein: CASSARTGGATDTQYF.